These T cell receptor beta chains were read from a single sample in a study of CD8 T cells in Susac syndrome. TCRdb re-called the immunoSEQ multiplex PCR reads with MiXCR, one entry per CDR3 protein. The sample comprises about 120,000 distinct CDR3 sequences, approximately 90% of which are singletons, and approximately 0.12% rests with the top ten. Sequencing used CD8+ T cells from PBMCs. All receptors derive from a human donor in good health. The CDR3 runs from the conserved cysteine through the conserved F or W. A D gene is named only where the DNA matches it firmly. Not every row has a clone size; where given, it reads once, few, many or a size class.

TRBV10-3	.	once	TRBJ2-2	TGTGCCATCACTACCGGGACATTTACCGGGGAGCTGTTTTTT	CAITTGTFTGELFF
TRBV7-3	TRBD1	.	TRBJ1-1	TGTGCCAGCAGTCAAACAGGGGGCGCGGTCACTGAAGCTTTCTTT	CASSQTGGAVTEAFF
TRBV20-1	.	.	TRBJ2-1	TGCAGTGCTAGAGATCACCTAAGGAGGGCGGTTCACAATGAGCAGTTCTTC	CSARDHLRRAVHNEQFF
TRBV2	.	.	TRBJ1-1	TGTGCCAGCACCCCCGACTCAATCGACACTGAAGCTTTCTTT	CASTPDSIDTEAFF
TRBV6-5	.	.	TRBJ2-7	TGTGCCAGCAGTTCCTACGCTCGATCCTACGAGCAGTACTTC	CASSSYARSYEQYF
TRBV5-1	TRBD1	.	TRBJ2-1	TGCGCCAGCAGCTCGACAGGGATTAAGAATGAGCAGTTCTTC	CASSSTGIKNEQFF
TRBV28	TRBD2	.	TRBJ2-5	TGTGCCAGCAGTTTATGGAAGCTAGCGGGAGATTATGAGACCCAGTACTTC	CASSLWKLAGDYETQYF
TRBV20-1	.	once	TRBJ1-3	TGCAGTGCTAGAGGAAACCTGACAGCCTCTGGAAACACCATATATTTT	CSARGNLTASGNTIYF
TRBV7-9	.	.	TRBJ2-2	TGTGCCAGCAGGGAACACGTAGCCGGAGCCGGGGAGCTGTTTTTT	CASREHVAGAGELFF
TRBV6-6	TRBD1	.	TRBJ2-7	TGTGCCAGCAGTTACCGACAGGGAGAACCTTCCTACGAGCAGTACTTC	CASSYRQGEPSYEQYF
TRBV10-3	.	.	TRBJ2-1	TGTGCCACCCGACAGTCAAACTACAATGAGCAGTTCTTC	CATRQSNYNEQFF
TRBV20-1	.	.	TRBJ2-1	TGCAGTGCTAGAGGTACGGGAAACTCCTACAATGAGCAGTTCTTC	CSARGTGNSYNEQFF
TRBV7-2	.	.	TRBJ2-1	TGTGCCACCCGGCCCAGTGCGGGGTTGAATGAGCAGTTCTTC	CATRPSAGLNEQFF
TRBV6-2/TRBV6-3	.	.	TRBJ2-1	TGTGCCAGCAGTTATGGTACGCGGAGCTCCTACAATGAGCAGTTCTTC	CASSYGTRSSYNEQFF
TRBV9	.	.	TRBJ2-2	TGTGCCAGCAGCGCCCGACAGTACCCGAACACCGGGGAGCTGTTTTTT	CASSARQYPNTGELFF
TRBV19	TRBD1	.	TRBJ1-5	TGTGCCAGTAGTATCTCTGGGACAGGGGTGGGGCAGCCCCAGCATTTT	CASSISGTGVGQPQHF
TRBV29-1	.	.	TRBJ1-1	TGCAGCGTTGTCGGTCTTCAGAACACTGAAGCTTTCTTT	CSVVGLQNTEAFF
TRBV5-1	.	.	TRBJ2-1	TGCGCCAGCAGTATGGGCCTAGCTGGACTCTCGGAGCAGTTCTTC	CASSMGLAGLSEQFF
TRBV27	.	once	TRBJ2-7	TGTGCCAGCAGTTTATACGCAGGCAACTCCTACGAGCAGTACTTC	CASSLYAGNSYEQYF
TRBV29-1	.	.	TRBJ1-1	TGCAGCGTTGAAGGTCAGGAGAACACTGAAGCTTTCTTT	CSVEGQENTEAFF
TRBV7-3	.	.	TRBJ2-6	TGTGCCAGCAGCCCCGGACAACCCTCTGGGGCCAACGTCCTGACTTTC	CASSPGQPSGANVLTF
TRBV27	.	.	TRBJ1-2	TGTGCCAGCAGTTTTGGGCAGTACTATGGCTACACCTTC	CASSFGQYYGYTF
TRBV5-1	.	once	TRBJ1-2	TGCGCCAGCAGCTTGGTCGTATCTAACTATGGCTACACCTTC	CASSLVVSNYGYTF
TRBV7-3	.	once	TRBJ1-1	TGTGCCAGCAGCGGGGGGGGACCGAACACTGAAGCTTTCTTT	CASSGGGPNTEAFF
TRBV7-3	TRBD2	.	TRBJ2-1	TGTGCCAGCAGCTTTAGCGGGACTACGTCCTACAATGAGCAGTTCTTC	CASSFSGTTSYNEQFF
TRBV10-1	.	.	TRBJ1-4	TGCGCCAGCAGTGAACAGACTCCTAATGAAAAACTGTTTTTT	CASSEQTPNEKLFF
TRBV6-2/TRBV6-3	.	.	TRBJ1-1	TGTGCCAGCAGTTACGGCCAGAACACTGAAGCTTTCTTT	CASSYGQNTEAFF
TRBV15	TRBD1	.	TRBJ2-5	TGTGCCACCAGCAGAGAGGTCCGACAGGGGGGAGGGACCCAGTACTTC	CATSREVRQGGGTQYF
TRBV7-8	.	.	TRBJ1-6	TGTGCCAGCAGCTTAGCGCGGAGCCTACGGGGGGAATGGGATTCACCCCTCCACTTT	CASSLARSLRGEWDSPLHF
TRBV11-2	.	few	TRBJ1-2	TGTGCCAGCTCACCCATCGGTGGGACCTTGCGTGGCTACACCTTC	CASSPIGGTLRGYTF
TRBV7-2	TRBD2	.	TRBJ2-4	TGTGCCAGCAGCTCCCAGGGCGGGAGCGCTATTCAGTACTTC	CASSSQGGSAIQYF
TRBV15	.	.	TRBJ2-7	TGTGCCACCAGCAGAGCCTTTGCTGGTTCCTACGAGCAGTACTTC	CATSRAFAGSYEQYF
TRBV9	.	.	TRBJ1-6	TGTGCCAGCAGCGTAGCACAGTCCAATTCACCCCTCCACTTT	CASSVAQSNSPLHF
TRBV19	.	.	TRBJ2-2	TGTGCCAGTAGTACGGGAAGGGTACCCACCGGGGAGCTGTTTTTT	CASSTGRVPTGELFF
TRBV6-2/TRBV6-3	.	few	TRBJ1-1	TGTGCCAGCAGTTACTCGATAGGGACCTGGGTCACTGAAGCTTTCTTT	CASSYSIGTWVTEAFF
TRBV30	TRBD2	.	TRBJ2-1	TGTGCCTGGATCCTAGCGGGAGGGAATGAGCAGTTCTTC	CAWILAGGNEQFF
TRBV5-6	.	.	TRBJ2-1	TGTGCCAGCAGCCCTTACCGGGACACGCCCTACAATGAGCAGTTCTTC	CASSPYRDTPYNEQFF
TRBV6-2/TRBV6-3	.	.	TRBJ2-3	TGTGCCAGCAGCATGAGACGGGAAGTGAATACGCAGTATTTT	CASSMRREVNTQYF